A selection of T cell receptor beta chains follows, all from one sample in a study of blood T cell repertoires in COVID-19. Sequencing used immunoSEQ multiplex PCR; TCRdb keeps in-frame clones, though not all of them. There are roughly 220,000 clones in the sample; about 88% occur only once, and over 2.5% lies in the top ten. The source material was peripheral blood. Receptors were obtained from a man between 60 and 75 years old with acute or convalescent COVID-19. The conserved cysteine and the conserved F or W are not part of the CDR3 here. Each record gives: J gene, V gene, CDR3 protein.

>TRBJ1-6|TRBV3-1/TRBV3-2
ASSQEGKEEEPGHRFNSPLH
>TRBJ2-1|TRBV6-5
ASSPLAGGPNEQF
>TRBJ1-1|TRBV6-5
ASSYGRVNTEAF
>TRBJ2-7|TRBV9
ASSVGEVNSYEQY
>TRBJ1-5|TRBV7-2
ASSLTGLSNQPQH
>TRBJ2-5|TRBV6-5
ASSLPGTQETQY
>TRBJ2-2|TRBV7-7
ASSLARGSGGRTGELF
>TRBJ1-2|TRBV18
ASSPPDRRNYGYT
>TRBJ2-1|TRBV5-8
ASSTTGTSGGGNEQF
>TRBJ1-2|TRBV28
ASSLVGQVFGYT
>TRBJ1-2|TRBV7-9
ASSLGPGQGVGGYT
>TRBJ2-1|TRBV24-1
ATSRRGGVEQF
>TRBJ1-5|TRBV24-1
ATSDSDRDPNQPQH
>TRBJ2-1|TRBV7-8
ASSSEDRVAYNEQF
>TRBJ1-3|TRBV6-5
ASSYSGDRINTIY
>TRBJ2-2|TRBV28
AIPHGSSHTGELF